The TCR beta chain described here comes from a study of shared clonotypes between healthy human individuals. Turning to this clone: Its cognate antigen is unknown.

CDR1 is SGHNT, CDR2 YENEEA, per germline. The CDR3 is made up of 17 amino acids. The J segment lost 3 bases and the V segment lost 1 base, leaving 10 bases of the junction unmatched. The naive CD8 subset, CD45RO-negative cells positively selected for CCR7, excluded terminally differentiated effector memory CD45RA+ cells. Points from the study as a whole: How much donors shared clonotypes was expected to be affected by sequencing depth. Some clonotypes were shared by all four sorted-subset donors, while others were not shared. The non-shared ones had lower generation probabilities than the shared ones.

Sequencing was performed with immunoSEQ multiplex PCR; in TCRdb, only in-frame clones are kept and a portion is missing. Here the sample spans under 1 million clones, about 96% being singletons. The TCR originated in a man aged 25 to 40 in good health. The chain recombines TRBV11-3 with TRBJ2-3; 7 nucleotides match TRBD2. Specimen: naive CD8+ T cells sorted from blood. CDR3 coding DNA: TGTGCCAGCAGCTTAGCGACCGGCGGGAGCGTGACAGATACGCAGTATTTT. As protein: CASSLATGGSVTDTQYF.